What follows are 8 T cell receptor beta chains derived from one specimen sequenced in a study of T-cell memory formation after mild COVID-19 (dated by TCRdb to the early 2020s). The library was generated by 5' RACE. Reads for this sample came from an Illumina NovaSeq 6000. TCRdb took the public reads, trimmed them with fastp at Q25, ran MiXCR for clone calling and kept in-frame beta chains. Each entry merges the rows of one CDR3 protein and shows their most common DNA and genes. A total of 220,000 or so distinct CDR3 sequences appear in this sample, over 7.5% of them only once. 3.5% of the sample comes from the top ten. Sample: PBMCs or a T cell subset sorted from them (not recorded which). The receptors stem from a man aged 18 to 30 who had mild COVID-19 (a few samples of this study predate the infection). The sample titles of this study are shuffled in the database, so cell type and time point are left out; the donor was told from shared clones.

J is TRBJ1-3 and V is TRBV18; tentative D call: TRBD1 (5 bases). The CDR3 runs to 14 residues. Per the germline V gene, CDR1 is KGHSH and CDR2 is LQKENI. V gave up 7 bases and J gave up 1 base, with 11 bases separating them. The CDR3 loop is CASYAGPSGNTIYF. The DNA of the CDR3 is TGTGCCAGCTACGCAGGGCCTTCTGGAAACACCATATATTTT.

This chain connects TRBV7-2 to TRBJ2-5; possible D gene TRBD2, 6 bases. Germline CDR1 and CDR2: SGHTA and FQGNSA. The V end was cut by 5 bases, the J end by 4 bases, with 14 bases between. The CDR3 loop spans 14 amino acids. CDR3 residues: CASSPALGGETQYF. CDR3 bases: TGTGCCAGCAGCCCGGCCCTGGGGGGAGAGACCCAGTACTTC.

The sample holds many counts of this clonotype. The V gene is TRBV5-5, the J gene TRBJ2-1, with TRBD1 matching over 7 bases. The CDR3 spans 15 residues. Per germline, CDR1 SGHKS and CDR2 YYEKEE (reference sequence). The J segment lost 6 bases and the V segment lost 2 bases, leaving 8 bases of the junction unmatched. Here the CDR3 DNA reads TGTGCCAGCAGCTTCCCGGGGACAGCCCGCAATGAGCAGTTCTTC. This encodes CASSFPGTARNEQFF.

This clonotype was counted a few times. The rearrangement links TRBV6-6 to TRBJ1-1, with D possibly matching TRBD1 (5 bases). V lost 11 bases and J lost 3, with 10 bases in between. Germline CDR1 MNHNY, CDR2 SVGAGI (reference sequence). The CDR3 is 11 residues long. CDR3 region: CAGSRDTEAFF. The CDR3 DNA follows: TGTGCCGGAAGCAGGGACACTGAAGCTTTCTTT.

V and J are TRBV6-6 and TRBJ2-3; 14 bases match TRBD2. The CDR3 consists of 16 residues. The germline CDR1 and CDR2 sequences are MNHNY and SVGAGI (reference sequence). Unmatched junction bases numbered 12, after V lost 5 bases and J lost 11 bases. The CDR3 bases are TGTGCCAGCAGTCACCTGACTAGCGGGGGGGCCCTTAAGCAGTATTTT. Translated, it gives CASSHLTSGGALKQYF.

This clonotype was counted between two and nine times. The chain recombines TRBV3-1 with TRBJ1-6; possible D gene TRBD1, 6 bases. The CDR3 is 14 amino acids. The V gene's germline CDR1 is LGHDT and CDR2 YNNKEL (reference sequence). V lost 1 base and J lost 10, with 11 bases in between. This chain's CDR3 is CASSQAGVGSPLHF. The CDR3 nucleotides are TGTGCCAGCAGCCAAGCAGGGGTAGGATCACCCCTCCACTTT.

This clonotype appeared a few times. J is TRBJ2-2 and V is TRBV5-1; D tentatively reads TRBD1 or TRBD2 (5 bases each). Germline V gene data show CDR1 as SGHRS and CDR2 as YFSETQ. CDR3 length: 14 residues. Trimming cost V 1 base and J 7 bases, with 11 bases left between them. The CDR3 DNA follows: TGCGCCAGCAGCTTGACGGGGCGAGACGGGGAGCTGTTTTTT. Protein: CASSLTGRDGELFF.

This clonotype has only a few counts. V usage is TRBV20-1 and J usage is TRBJ2-5; tentatively, D is TRBD1 (6 bases). Germline CDR1 reads DFQATT; CDR2 reads SNEGSKA (reference sequence). CDR3 length equals 14 residues. Trimming removed 4 bases from V and 2 bases from J, with 14 bases in between. Written as DNA, the CDR3 is TGCAGTGCTATCGGGACACTCAATCAAGAGACCCAGTACTTC. It translates to CSAIGTLNQETQYF.